The clone carrying this T cell receptor (beta chain) qualifies as medium-sized. What it binds is unknown. This record belongs to a study of OX40 agonist ivuxolimab in advanced cancers. Study context: Enrollees could have had prior anti-PD-1, anti-PD-L1 or anti-CTLA-4 therapy, which about 40% had received.

Repertoires were generated with immunoSEQ multiplex PCR, while TCRdb's copy carries only in-frame clones and drops some. This sample has 50,000 to 70,000 clones; about 88% occur once, and the top ten carry around 3%. General observations from the study: The CD4+ and CD8+ T cells in the blood had expanded clonally by week 6 at 0.1 to 3.0 mg/kg.

The CDR3 length is 17 residues. Germline CDR1 and CDR2: SGHDN and FVKESK. V lost 3 bases and J lost 0; bases outside the gene matches: 9. This TCR came from an adult with an advanced solid tumor such as melanoma, head and neck, liver or kidney cancer. This specimen was CD4+ or CD8+ T cells sorted from blood, taken in a trial of the OX40 agonist ivuxolimab. The V call is TRBV14, the J call TRBJ2-3; 7 positions match TRBD2. This chain's CDR3 is CASSHLLAATSTDTQYF. The CDR3 DNA follows: TGTGCCAGCAGCCATCTTCTAGCGGCTACTAGCACAGATACGCAGTATTTT.